This TCR beta chain stems from a study of memory CD4+ T cells and cytomegalovirus serostatus. The sort gate was single viable CD3+CD4+CD8-CD45RO+ cells for memory CD4+ T cells. Total CD4+ T cells were enriched by CD4 positive selection. V was cut by 4 bases and J by 7 bases, with 12 bases left in between. The CDR3 consists of 13 residues. The germline V gene has CDR1 MGHRA and CDR2 YSYEKL. Measured with immunoSEQ multiplex PCR; TCRdb has only the in-frame clones, and not every one. The sample contains 27,000 or so clones, over 70% of which appear only once. The receptor was isolated from an adult in good health and CMV-seronegative. The chain couples TRBV4-1 to TRBJ2-3, with D uncertain. Specimen: memory CD4+ T cells from blood. CDR3 in amino acids: CASSPNSENTQYF. DNA of the CDR3: TGCGCCAGCAGCCCTAACAGTGAGAATACGCAGTATTTT.